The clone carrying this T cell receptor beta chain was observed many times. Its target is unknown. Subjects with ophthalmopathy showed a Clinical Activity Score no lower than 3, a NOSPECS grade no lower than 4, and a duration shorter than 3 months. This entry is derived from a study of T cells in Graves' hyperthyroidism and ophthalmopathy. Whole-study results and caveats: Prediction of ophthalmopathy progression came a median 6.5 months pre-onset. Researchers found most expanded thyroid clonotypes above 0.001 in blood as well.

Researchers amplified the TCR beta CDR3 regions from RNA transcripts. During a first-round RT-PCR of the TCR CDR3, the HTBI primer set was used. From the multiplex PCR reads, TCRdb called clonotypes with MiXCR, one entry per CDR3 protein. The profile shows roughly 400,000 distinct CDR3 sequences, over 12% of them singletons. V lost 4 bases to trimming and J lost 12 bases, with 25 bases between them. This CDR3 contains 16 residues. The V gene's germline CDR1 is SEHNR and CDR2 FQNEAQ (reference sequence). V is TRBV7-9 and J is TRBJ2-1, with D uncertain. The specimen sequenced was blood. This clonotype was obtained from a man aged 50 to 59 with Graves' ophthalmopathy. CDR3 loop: CASSSPKSGPPFGQFF. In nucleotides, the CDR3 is TGTGCCAGCAGCTCCCCGAAGTCCGGGCCCCCTTTTGGGCAGTTCTTC. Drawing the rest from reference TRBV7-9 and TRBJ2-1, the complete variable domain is DTGVSQNPRHKITKRGQNVTFRCDPISEHNRLYWYRQTLGQGPEFLTYFQNEAQLEKSRLLSDRFSAERPKGSFSTLEIQRTEQGDSAMYLCASSSPKSGPPFGQFFGPGTRLTVL.